This TCR beta chain emerged from a study of CD8+CD57+ T cells in acquired aplastic anemia. Study information: Sorted cells (CD4+ and CD8+) yielded DNA amounts that averaged 3.2 ug. Healthy CD8+ samples averaged around 10 million reads.

This clonotype was counted at least ten times. The CDR3 runs to 13 residues. The J segment lost 10 bases and the V segment lost 4 bases, leaving 6 bases of the junction unmatched. CDR3 and TCR beta VDJ profiling relied on genomic DNA as the template. TCRdb used MiXCR to reprocess the reads, holding one entry per CDR3 protein. The table lists about 210,000 distinct CDR3 sequences, 60% to 65% of them singletons. The source material was sorted CD4+, CD8+, or CD8+CD57+ T cells (not recorded which) from PBMCs. The chain couples TRBV12-3 or TRBV12-4 to TRBJ1-4, with 7 bases fitting TRBD1. The TCR was taken from a human donor in good health. This chain's CDR3 is CASSWDSGGKLFF. The CDR3 DNA reads as TGTGCCAGCAGTTGGGACAGCGGGGGAAAACTGTTTTTT.